The T cell receptor beta chain described here comes from a study of blood T cell repertoires in COVID-19. In this sample, this clone turned up a few times. The protocol was immunoSEQ multiplex PCR, while the TCRdb copy is restricted to in-frame clones and leaves out a portion. The sample lists about 110,000 clones; approximately 80% were seen once. The germline V gene encodes CDR1 MNHEY and CDR2 SMNVEV (reference sequence). This CDR3 has 15 residues. The V segment lost 6 bases and the J segment 5 bases; nucleotides outside the gene matches: 10. J is TRBJ1-5 and V is TRBV27, with 7 bases fitting TRBD1. The sequenced material came from peripheral blood. The receptor comes from a woman over 75 with active or convalescent COVID-19. CDR3 residues: CASSTTGQRYQPQHF. As DNA, the CDR3 is TGTGCCAGCAGCACAACGGGACAGCGCTATCAGCCCCAGCATTTT.